A single sample gave rise to the 30 T cell receptor beta chains below, sequenced in a study of blood T cell repertoires in COVID-19. Only in-frame clones appear in the TCRdb table, and some are missing; sequencing was by immunoSEQ multiplex PCR. Of under 60,000 clones listed, more than 85% are singletons. The specimen sequenced was peripheral blood. These receptors were taken from a man in his forties or fifties with active COVID-19.

The chain carries TRBV30 and TRBJ2-1; 8 bases are shared with TRBD2. Germline V CDR1 and CDR2: GTSNPN, SVGIG (reference sequence). This CDR3 contains 12 residues. The V segment lost 3 bases and the J segment 10 bases; nucleotides outside the gene matches: 5. The CDR3 DNA reads TGTGCCTGGAGCCCAACTAGCGGAGAGCAGTTCTTC. Translated: CAWSPTSGEQFF.

This chain links TRBV9 with TRBJ2-7, with TRBD1 matching 10 bases. The CDR3 is made up of 16 amino acids. Germline V gives CDR1 SGDLS, CDR2 YYNGEE. The V segment lost 2 bases and the J segment 2 bases; nucleotides outside the gene matches: 7. The CDR3 is CASSVREGQGTYEQYF. The CDR3 region has the DNA TGTGCCAGCAGCGTGAGAGAGGGACAGGGGACCTACGAGCAGTACTTC.

This chain connects TRBV3-1 (or the pseudogene TRBV3-2) to TRBJ2-2, with 9 positions matching TRBD2. CDR1 and CDR2 (germline): LGHDT, YNNKEL (reference sequence). This CDR3 spans 16 amino acids. V was pared by 2 bases and J by 6 bases, with 7 bases of the junction left unmatched. CDR3 in DNA: TGTGCCAGCAGCCAATATAGCGGGAGTGGGTCCGGGGAGCTGTTTTTT. Protein sequence: CASSQYSGSGSGELFF.

This chain connects TRBV28 to TRBJ1-3; tentatively, D is TRBD1 (5 bases). The CDR3 sequence is 15 residues long. CDR1 MDHEN and CDR2 SYDVKM come from the germline V gene. With 4 bases removed from V and 0 bases from J, the gap between germline ends came to 10 bases. In DNA form, the CDR3 reads TGTGCCAGCAGTTCCTCAGGGCGCTCTGGAAACACCATATATTTT. The encoded protein is CASSSSGRSGNTIYF.

This rearrangement joins TRBV7-4 to TRBJ1-1; D perhaps matches TRBD1 (6 bases). The CDR3 spans 16 residues. Trimming removed 5 bases from V and 0 bases from J, with 16 bases in between. The germline gives CDR1 SGHVT, CDR2 SQSDAQ. The CDR3 sequence: CASSPGGGLLNTEAFF. In DNA, the CDR3 is TGTGCCAGCAGCCCCGGCGGGGGCTTACTGAACACTGAAGCTTTCTTT.

This clone was detected only a few times. Other DNA sequences in this specimen translate into the identical CDR3. The chain recombines TRBV7-9 with TRBJ2-5; D gene unclear. Germline V gene lookup returns CDR1 SEHNR and CDR2 FQNEAQ (reference sequence). The CDR3 runs to 12 residues. V dropped 0 bases and J dropped 5 bases, with 4 bases sitting between them. The CDR3 DNA reads as TGTGCCAGCAGCTTAGCCGGTGAGACCCAGTACTTC. Translating gives CASSLAGETQYF.

The CDR3 loop is CASSSILGTSGYTF. The CDR3 nucleotides read TGTGCCAGCAGTTCTATCCTCGGGACATCGGGCTACACCTTC. The genes are TRBV28 and TRBJ1-2; tentative D call: TRBD1 (6 bases). V shed 4 bases and J shed 8 bases, with 17 bases lying between them. The CDR3 has 14 amino acids. Germline CDR1 and CDR2: MDHEN and SYDVKM.

The chain links TRBV5-4 to TRBJ1-2; 8 nucleotides agree with TRBD1. The ends lost 4 bases at V and 3 bases at J; junction bases unmatched: 5. Germline V CDR1 and CDR2: SGHNT, YYREEE (reference sequence). CDR3 length equals 14 residues. CDR3 coding DNA: TGTGCCAGCAGCCCTGGCAGGGGGCACTATGGCTACACCTTC. This codes for CASSPGRGHYGYTF. Based on the CDR3 plus reference TRBV5-4 and TRBJ1-2, the full variable domain is ETGVTQSPTHLIKTRGQQVTLRCSSQSGHNTVSWYQQALGQGPQFIFQYYREEENGRGNFPPRFSGLQFPNYSSELNVNALELDDSALYLCASSPGRGHYGYTFGSGTRLTVV.

The chain recombines TRBV5-1 with TRBJ2-2, with D possibly being TRBD2 (5 bases). Trimming shortened V by 2 bases and J by 3 bases, and 14 bases separated the two germline ends. CDR1 and CDR2 from the germline V gene are SGHRS and YFSETQ. The CDR3 has 16 amino acids. As DNA, the CDR3 is TGCGCCAGCAGCTTCCGGGGTGAAATTGACACCGGGGAGCTGTTTTTT. Translation: CASSFRGEIDTGELFF.

The CDR3 reads CASSLDLGGISYNEQFF. In DNA form, the CDR3 reads TGTGCCAGCAGCTTAGATCTGGGGGGGATCTCCTACAATGAGCAGTTCTTC. This chain links TRBV11-2 with TRBJ2-1, with TRBD2 identical over 7 bases. The CDR3 has 17 amino acids. The germline V gene has CDR1 SGHAT and CDR2 FQNNGV. The junction had 5 bases not matched to a gene; V was cut back by 0 bases and J by 0 bases. Full variable domain (rest looked up from reference TRBV11-2 and TRBJ2-1): EAGVAQSPRYKIIEKRQSVAFWCNPISGHATLYWYQQILGQGPKLLIQFQNNGVVDDSQLPKDRFSAERLKGVDSTLKIQPAKLEDSAVYLCASSLDLGGISYNEQFFGPGTRLTVL.

The chain links TRBV30 to TRBJ1-3, with D tentatively TRBD1 (6 bases). Germline V CDR1 and CDR2: GTSNPN, SVGIG (reference sequence). The CDR3 sequence is 16 residues long. Trimming removed 0 bases from V and 2 bases from J, with 14 bases in between. The CDR3 sequence: CAWSVPPQGTGNTIYF. The CDR3 DNA reads as TGTGCCTGGAGTGTACCCCCACAGGGAACTGGAAACACCATATATTTT.

The chain combines TRBV3-1 (or the pseudogene TRBV3-2) with TRBJ1-1; no clear D. V lost 1 base and J lost 7, with 4 bases in between. Looked up from germline, CDR1 is LGHDT and CDR2 is YNNKEL (reference sequence). This CDR3 is built from 11 residues. The CDR3 DNA is TGTGCCAGCAGCCAAGTAAATGAAGCTTTCTTT. Amino acid sequence: CASSQVNEAFF.

The sample holds one count of this clone. This rearrangement joins TRBV4-3 to TRBJ2-1; D is perhaps TRBD2 (5 bases). The germline V gene encodes CDR1 LGHNA and CDR2 YSLEER. Trimming stripped 1 base from V and 10 bases from J, with 14 bases between. This CDR3 has 14 amino acids. CDR3 in amino acids: CASSQAGFISEQFF. CDR3 in DNA: TGCGCCAGCAGCCAAGCGGGGTTTATTTCCGAGCAGTTCTTC.

The chain recombines TRBV5-1 with TRBJ2-7; D might be TRBD2 (5 bases). The CDR3 length is 13 residues. With 4 bases removed from V and 3 bases from J, the gap between germline ends came to 11 bases. From germline, CDR1 is SGHRS and CDR2 YFSETQ. Here the CDR3 DNA reads TGCGCCAGCAGCCTCGGACGGGACTACGAGCAGTACTTC. It codes for CASSLGRDYEQYF.

V is TRBV18 and J is TRBJ2-2, with 8 bases aligning to TRBD1. Germline CDR1 is KGHSH and CDR2 is LQKENI. CDR3 size: 16 residues. The ends lost 6 bases at V and 3 bases at J; junction bases unmatched: 9. The DNA of the CDR3 is TGTGCCAGCTCGCCGGCACAGGGGGGACACACCGGGGAGCTGTTTTTT. It yields the protein CASSPAQGGHTGELFF.

CDR3 coding DNA: TGTGCCAGCAAACTAGCGGGGGGGCCCAACGGGGAGCTGTTTTTT. It yields the protein CASKLAGGPNGELFF. The chain employs TRBV6-5 and TRBJ2-2, with 13 bases fitting TRBD2. Germline CDR1 and CDR2: MNHEY and SVGAGI. The CDR3 extends over 15 amino acids. The junction had 6 bases not matched to a gene; V was cut back by 7 bases and J by 7 bases.

The rearrangement uses TRBV24-1 and TRBJ2-3; 9 positions agree with TRBD2. The CDR3 sequence is 14 residues long. Germline V CDR1 and CDR2: KGHDR, SFDVKD. V was clipped by 5 bases and J by 10 bases; unmatched bases: 9. The CDR3 coding sequence is TGTGCCACCAGTGCGGCTAGCGGGGACCTCCCGCAGTATTTT. Protein: CATSAASGDLPQYF.

The V and J genes are TRBV7-9 and TRBJ1-4; the D is unclear. This CDR3 is built from 14 residues. Trimming took 2 bases from V and 3 from J, leaving 7 bases between them. CDR1 is SEHNR, CDR2 FQNEAQ, per germline (reference sequence). Written as DNA, the CDR3 is TGTGCCAGCAGCTTAAGTCAGGCTAATGAAAAACTGTTTTTT. It specifies CASSLSQANEKLFF.

The chain has TRBV7-2 and TRBJ2-3; D gene ambiguous. Germline lookup yields CDR1 SGHTA and CDR2 FQGNSA. V gave up 2 bases and J gave up 5 bases, with 8 bases separating them. The CDR3 covers 13 residues. CDR3: CASSLSAQDTQYF. The CDR3 nucleotides are TGTGCCAGCAGCTTATCCGCGCAAGATACGCAGTATTTT.

V is TRBV5-4 and J is TRBJ2-3; 8 bases are shared with TRBD2. Losses at the gene ends were 0 bases for V and 1 base for J; bases not matched to a gene: 4. This CDR3 has 16 residues. Germline CDR1 is SGHNT and CDR2 is YYREEE (reference sequence). CDR3 DNA sequence: TGTGCCAGCAGCTTGGGCCGGCGGGGGGGCACAGATACGCAGTATTTT. Its translation: CASSLGRRGGTDTQYF.

The CDR3, as DNA: TGTGCCAGCAGCGTGAGGTCTAGCGGGGCTGGGGAGCTGTTTTTT. This translates into CASSVRSSGAGELFF. The genes are TRBV9 and TRBJ2-2; 9 bases are shared with TRBD2. V gave up 2 bases and J gave up 8 bases; unmatched junction bases: 7. Germline loops: CDR1 SGDLS, CDR2 YYNGEE. This CDR3 has 15 amino acids. The variable domain in full, with the rest retrieved from reference TRBV9 and TRBJ2-2, is DSGVTQTPKHLITATGQRVTLRCSPRSGDLSVYWYQQSLDQGLQFLIQYYNGEERAKGNILERFSAQQFPDLHSELNLSSLELGDSALYFCASSVRSSGAGELFFGEGSRLTVL.

The chain links TRBV6-2 or TRBV6-3 to TRBJ1-2, with 11 bases aligning to TRBD1. V shed 4 bases, J shed 7 bases, and the junction held 5 bases outside the gene matches. The CDR3 spans 14 residues. Germline lookup yields CDR1 MNHEY and CDR2 SVGEGT. CDR3 amino acids: CASSSSGQGVGYTF. The CDR3 coding sequence is TGTGCCAGCAGTTCATCGGGACAGGGGGTTGGCTACACCTTC.

The chain couples TRBV5-6 to TRBJ2-7; TRBD2 might be the D (7 bases). The CDR3 spans 15 residues. CDR1 SGHDT and CDR2 YYEEEE come from the germline V gene. V lost 1 base to trimming and J lost 1 base, with 12 bases between them. CDR3 residues: CASSLRGAISYEQYF. The DNA of the CDR3 is TGTGCCAGCAGCTTGCGGGGGGCGATATCCTACGAGCAGTACTTC.

J is TRBJ1-3 and V is TRBV14; D gene unclear. Trimming took off 4 bases at V and 2 bases at J, with 12 bases between the two ends. CDR3 length: 15 amino acids. The germline V gene has CDR1 SGHDN and CDR2 FVKESK. The CDR3 region has the DNA TGTGCCAGCAGCCCCTTTCGGACTGCTGGAAACACCATATATTTT. It translates to CASSPFRTAGNTIYF.

The rearrangement uses TRBV6-5 and TRBJ1-6; D gene ambiguous. The V end lost 6 bases, the J end lost 16 bases, and 19 bases lay between the germline ends. Germline V gene lookup returns CDR1 MNHEY and CDR2 SVGAGI. The CDR3 contains 13 residues. CDR3 in DNA: TGTGCCAGCAGGCCGGGTTTCGACGCTCGTCTCCACTTT. Its protein product is CASRPGFDARLHF.

The rearrangement links TRBV27 to TRBJ2-7; no reliable D call. This CDR3 region has 16 residues. The germline V gene encodes CDR1 MNHEY and CDR2 SMNVEV (reference sequence). V was clipped by 0 bases and J by 2 bases, with 14 bases between them. CDR3 DNA: TGTGCCAGCAGTTTATCCGCCTTCAGTGACACCTACGAGCAGTACTTC. This sequence encodes CASSLSAFSDTYEQYF.

The chain uses TRBV9 and TRBJ2-1, with 10 bases identical to TRBD1. In germline, CDR1 is SGDLS, CDR2 YYNGEE. This CDR3 comprises 15 residues. V lost 3 bases, J lost 7 bases, and 7 bases stayed unmatched. The CDR3 DNA is TGTGCCAGCAGCGCAGTCGGGACAGGGGTGAATGAGCAGTTCTTC. Its translation: CASSAVGTGVNEQFF.

This clone is a singleton in its sample. The rearrangement links TRBV5-4 to TRBJ2-3; 9 nucleotides match TRBD1. Trimming at V came to 4 bases and at J to 0 bases, leaving 3 bases not matched to a gene. The CDR3 extends over 15 amino acids. Germline assignment: CDR1 SGHNT and CDR2 YYREEE (reference sequence). CDR3 nucleotide sequence: TGTGCCAGCAGCCCCGGGACAGGGAGCACAGATACGCAGTATTTT. Translating gives CASSPGTGSTDTQYF.

V is TRBV12-3 or TRBV12-4 and J is TRBJ1-2; the D gene is possibly TRBD1 (5 bases). This CDR3 is 13 amino acids long. Trimming took 2 bases from V and 1 from J, leaving 5 bases between them. CDR3 amino acids: CASSLRGNYGYTF. The CDR3 nucleotides read TGTGCCAGCAGTTTAAGGGGTAACTATGGCTACACCTTC.

In this sample, this clone turned up once. The DNA of the CDR3 is TGTGCCAGCAGTTGGGACTACTACGAGCAGTACTTC. Translating gives CASSWDYYEQYF. The V gene is TRBV2, the J gene TRBJ2-7; TRBD2 matches at 7 bases. Germline V gene lookup returns CDR1 SNHLY and CDR2 FYNNEI. After removal of 5 bases from V and 3 bases from J, the junction contained 1 base not matched to a gene. This CDR3 is built from 12 residues. The full variable domain, its missing parts supplied by reference TRBV2 and TRBJ2-7, is EPEVTQTPSHQVTQMGQEVILRCVPISNHLYFYWYRQILGQKVEFLVSFYNNEISEKSEIFDDQFSVERPDGSNFTLKIRSTKLEDSAMYFCASSWDYYEQYFGPGTRLTVT.